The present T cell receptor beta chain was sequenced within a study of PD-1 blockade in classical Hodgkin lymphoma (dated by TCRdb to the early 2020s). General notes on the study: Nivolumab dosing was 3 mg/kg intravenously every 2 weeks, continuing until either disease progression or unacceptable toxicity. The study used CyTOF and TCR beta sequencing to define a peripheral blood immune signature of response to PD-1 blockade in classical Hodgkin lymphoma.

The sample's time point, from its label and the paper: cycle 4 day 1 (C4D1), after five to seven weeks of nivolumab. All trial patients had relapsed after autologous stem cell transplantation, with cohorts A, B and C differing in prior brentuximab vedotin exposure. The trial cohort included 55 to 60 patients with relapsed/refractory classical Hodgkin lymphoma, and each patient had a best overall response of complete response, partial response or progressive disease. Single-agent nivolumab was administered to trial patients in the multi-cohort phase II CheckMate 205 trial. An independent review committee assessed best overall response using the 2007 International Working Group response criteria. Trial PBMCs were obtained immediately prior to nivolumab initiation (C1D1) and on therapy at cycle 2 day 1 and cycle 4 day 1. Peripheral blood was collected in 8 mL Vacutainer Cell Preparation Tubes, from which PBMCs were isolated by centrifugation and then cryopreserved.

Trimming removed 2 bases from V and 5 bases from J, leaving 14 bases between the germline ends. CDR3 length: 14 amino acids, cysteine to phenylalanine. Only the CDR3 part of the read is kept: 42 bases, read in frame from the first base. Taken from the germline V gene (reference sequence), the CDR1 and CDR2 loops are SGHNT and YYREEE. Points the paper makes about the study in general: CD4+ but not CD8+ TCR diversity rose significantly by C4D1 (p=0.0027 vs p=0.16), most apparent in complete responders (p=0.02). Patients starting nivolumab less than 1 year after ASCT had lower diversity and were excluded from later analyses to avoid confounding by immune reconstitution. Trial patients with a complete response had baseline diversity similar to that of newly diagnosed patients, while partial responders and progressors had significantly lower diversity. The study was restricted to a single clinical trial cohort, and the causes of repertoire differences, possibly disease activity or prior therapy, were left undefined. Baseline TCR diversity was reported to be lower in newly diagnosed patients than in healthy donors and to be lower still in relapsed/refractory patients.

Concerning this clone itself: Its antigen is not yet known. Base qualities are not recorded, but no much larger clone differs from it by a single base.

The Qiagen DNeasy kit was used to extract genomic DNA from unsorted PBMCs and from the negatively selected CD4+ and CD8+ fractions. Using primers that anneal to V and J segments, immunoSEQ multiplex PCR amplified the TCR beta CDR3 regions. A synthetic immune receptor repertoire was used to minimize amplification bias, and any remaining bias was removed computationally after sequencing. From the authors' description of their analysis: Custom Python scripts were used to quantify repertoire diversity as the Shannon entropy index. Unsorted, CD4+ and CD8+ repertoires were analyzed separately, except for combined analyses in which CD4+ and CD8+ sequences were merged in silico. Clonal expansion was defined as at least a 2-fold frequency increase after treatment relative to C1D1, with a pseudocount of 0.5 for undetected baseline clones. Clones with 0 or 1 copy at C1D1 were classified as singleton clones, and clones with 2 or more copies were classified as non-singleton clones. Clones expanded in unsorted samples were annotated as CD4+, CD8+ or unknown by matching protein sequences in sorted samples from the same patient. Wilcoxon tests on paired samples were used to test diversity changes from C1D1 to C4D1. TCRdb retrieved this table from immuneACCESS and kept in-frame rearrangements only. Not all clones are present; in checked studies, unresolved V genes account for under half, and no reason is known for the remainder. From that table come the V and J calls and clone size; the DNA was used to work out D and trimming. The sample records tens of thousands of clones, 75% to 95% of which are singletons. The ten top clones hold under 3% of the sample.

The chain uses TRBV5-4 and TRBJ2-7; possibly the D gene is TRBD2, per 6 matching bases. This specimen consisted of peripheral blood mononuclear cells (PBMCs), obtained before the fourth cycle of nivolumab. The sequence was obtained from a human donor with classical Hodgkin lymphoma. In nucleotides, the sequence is TGTGCCAGCAGCTTCCAGGGAGGTGCGGACGAGCAGTACTTC. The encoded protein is CASSFQGGADEQYF.